A selection of T cell receptor beta chains follows, all from one sample in a study of shared clonotypes between healthy human individuals. Sequencing used immunoSEQ multiplex PCR; TCRdb keeps in-frame clones, though not all of them. Of 700,000 to 950,000 clones in the sample, just over 95% were seen once. Specimen: naive CD8+ T cells sorted from blood. The receptors come from a young man in good health. Each CDR3 is given with its conserved first and last residue. The D gene is left open where the match is weak. Not every row has a clone size; where given, it reads once, few, many or a size class.

clone_size	v_call	d_call	j_call	cdr3_aa	cdr3_nt
NA	TRBV27	NA	TRBJ2-2	CASARQVNTGELFF	TGTGCCAGCGCTAGACAGGTGAACACCGGGGAGCTGTTTTTT
NA	TRBV7-9	NA	TRBJ2-1	CASSPPLGSGVYNEQFF	TGTGCCAGCAGCCCCCCTTTAGGTAGCGGAGTTTACAATGAGCAGTTCTTC
once	TRBV6-6	TRBD1	TRBJ1-3	CASSYKAPQGADTIYF	TGTGCCAGCAGTTACAAGGCCCCGCAGGGGGCGGACACCATATATTTT
NA	TRBV7-2	TRBD1	TRBJ2-2	CASSLDGTGDTGELFF	TGTGCCAGCAGCTTAGACGGGACAGGGGACACCGGGGAGCTGTTTTTT
NA	TRBV5-6	NA	TRBJ2-7	CASSVGAYEQYF	TGTGCCAGCAGCGTCGGAGCCTACGAGCAGTACTTC
NA	TRBV27	TRBD1	TRBJ2-7	CASRDRVDEQYF	TGTGCCAGCAGAGACAGGGTGGACGAGCAGTACTTC
NA	TRBV29-1	TRBD2	TRBJ2-1	CSSNVYLAGGRSSYNEQFF	TGCAGCTCTAACGTTTATCTAGCGGGAGGCCGGAGCTCCTACAATGAGCAGTTCTTC
NA	TRBV13	NA	TRBJ2-7	CASSLGPNSYEQYF	TGTGCCAGCAGCCTGGGCCCCAACTCCTACGAGCAGTACTTC
NA	TRBV11-1	NA	TRBJ2-3	CASRGPGGTDTQYF	TGTGCCAGCAGGGGTCCGGGAGGCACAGATACGCAGTATTTT
NA	TRBV7-6	TRBD1	TRBJ2-1	CASSLVVIQGADYNEQFF	TGTGCCAGCAGCTTAGTGGTAATACAGGGGGCAGACTACAATGAGCAGTTCTTC
NA	TRBV29-1	NA	TRBJ2-5	CSVERLTGTGETQYF	TGCAGCGTTGAAAGGTTAACGGGGACGGGCGAGACCCAGTACTTC
NA	TRBV7-2	TRBD1	TRBJ2-7	CASSPWTGDYYEQYF	TGTGCCAGCAGCCCCTGGACAGGGGACTACTACGAGCAGTACTTC
NA	TRBV27	TRBD1	TRBJ2-7	CASSSARTGTYEQYF	TGTGCCAGCAGTTCCGCTAGGACAGGGACCTACGAGCAGTACTTC
NA	TRBV15	NA	TRBJ2-7	CATSTLPGREYEQYF	TGTGCCACCAGCACGCTTCCGGGACGAGAATACGAGCAGTACTTC
NA	TRBV10-2	NA	TRBJ1-4	CASSTPPGTNEKLFF	TGCGCCAGCAGTACCCCCCCCGGAACTAATGAAAAACTGTTTTTT
NA	TRBV2	NA	TRBJ2-7	CASSAPSGSYEQYF	TGTGCCAGCAGTGCGCCCTCGGGGTCGTACGAGCAGTACTTC
NA	TRBV12-2	NA	TRBJ2-1	CAPLRGSGSYNEQFF	TGTGCCCCCCTCCGGGGTAGCGGGTCGTACAATGAGCAGTTCTTC
NA	TRBV7-3	TRBD2	TRBJ2-7	CASSSFGEGYEQYF	TGTGCCAGCAGCTCCTTCGGGGAGGGTTACGAGCAGTACTTC
NA	TRBV27	NA	TRBJ1-1	CASSPVMNTEAFF	TGTGCCAGCAGTCCGGTCATGAACACTGAAGCTTTCTTT
NA	TRBV30	NA	TRBJ1-1	CAWRAVMNTEAFF	TGTGCCTGGAGAGCCGTTATGAACACTGAAGCTTTCTTT
NA	TRBV5-1	TRBD2	TRBJ2-7	CASSSGLAGYSYEQYF	TGCGCCAGCAGCAGCGGACTAGCGGGTTATTCCTACGAGCAGTACTTC
NA	TRBV14	NA	TRBJ1-5	CASSQEGHNQPQHF	TGTGCCAGCAGCCAAGAGGGCCACAATCAGCCCCAGCATTTT
NA	TRBV19	NA	TRBJ1-1	CASSIGKGFTEAFF	TGTGCCAGTAGTATAGGGAAGGGTTTCACTGAAGCTTTCTTT
NA	TRBV10-1	TRBD2	TRBJ2-6	CASRIAGLRREANVLTF	TGCGCCAGCCGTATAGCGGGACTGCGACGAGAGGCCAACGTCCTGACTTTC